This T cell receptor (beta chain) emerged from a study of metastatic and nonmetastatic thyroid tumors. Study information: Across blood and tumor or nodule tissue, repertoires from malignant and benign thyroid patients were compared with one another.

Overall study results and limits: Patients with malignant thyroid tumors reportedly had significantly higher TCR beta diversity than those with benign nodules, in blood and tumor.

In the original analysis: It was from CDR3 differences across clinicopathological groups that a distant-metastasis classifier for papillary thyroid cancer was built. TCRdb re-clonotyped the PCR reads via MiXCR. These V and J calls derive from TCRdb rather than the authors' analysis. The repertoire holds 9,500 to 15,000 clones, with around a third as singletons. Each patient went into thyroid surgery without having received any treatment. Trimming took off 3 bases at V and 4 bases at J, with 13 bases between the two ends. The CDR3 consists of 15 residues. CDR1 and CDR2 (germline): DFQATT, SNEGSKA (reference sequence). Notes on this clone: Its cognate antigen is unknown.

The sequence was collected from a female donor with papillary thyroid cancer or a benign thyroid nodule (not recorded which). Some clones in this sample may be carry-over from other donors' samples. The chain couples TRBV20-1 to TRBJ2-6; possibly TRBD2 for D (6 bases). Sequenced sample: tumor tissue. CDR3 region: CSASPRRAGANVLTF. The CDR3 DNA reads TGCAGTGCTAGCCCAAGGAGGGCCGGGGCCAACGTCCTGACTTTC.